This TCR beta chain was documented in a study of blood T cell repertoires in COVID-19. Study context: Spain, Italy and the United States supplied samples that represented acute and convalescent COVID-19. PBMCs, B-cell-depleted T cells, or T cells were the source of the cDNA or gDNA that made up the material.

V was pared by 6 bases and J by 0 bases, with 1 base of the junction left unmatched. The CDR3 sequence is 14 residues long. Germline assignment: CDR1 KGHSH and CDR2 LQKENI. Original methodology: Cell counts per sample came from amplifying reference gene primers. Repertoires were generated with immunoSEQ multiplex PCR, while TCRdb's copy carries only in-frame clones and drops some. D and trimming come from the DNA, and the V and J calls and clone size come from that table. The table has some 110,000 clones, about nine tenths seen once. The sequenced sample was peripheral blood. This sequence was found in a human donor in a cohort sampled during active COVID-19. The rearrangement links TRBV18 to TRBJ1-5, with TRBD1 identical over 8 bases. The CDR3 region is CASSDRDSNQPQHF. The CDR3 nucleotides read TGTGCCAGCTCGGACAGGGATAGCAATCAGCCCCAGCATTTT. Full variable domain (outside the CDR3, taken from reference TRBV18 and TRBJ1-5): NAGVMQNPRHLVRRRGQEARLRCSPMKGHSHVYWYRQLPEEGLKFMVYLQKENIIDESGMPKERFSAEFPKEGPSILRIQQVVRGDSAAYFCASSDRDSNQPQHFGDGTRLSIL.